The 14 T cell receptor beta chains below were found in one sample sequenced in a study of shared clonotypes between healthy human individuals. Method: immunoSEQ multiplex PCR; TCRdb's copy keeps in-frame clones and lacks some. Counted here are approximately 500,000 clones, about 72% occurring once; the ten biggest clones make up about 12%. Input material: PBMCs. The receptors here all came from a middle-aged woman in good health. Some clones in this sample may be carry-over from other donors' samples.

The V gene is TRBV7-2, the J gene TRBJ1-1; D possibly corresponds to TRBD1 (5 bases). Looked up from germline, CDR1 is SGHTA and CDR2 is FQGNSA. This CDR3 region has 15 residues. V was pared by 7 bases and J by 3 bases, with 18 bases between. CDR3 sequence: CASKGMDWGHTEAFF. As DNA, the CDR3 is TGTGCCAGCAAGGGCATGGATTGGGGCCACACTGAAGCTTTCTTT.

This clone occurred once. The rearrangement joins TRBV9 to TRBJ1-1; weak D call: TRBD1 (5 bases). The V gene's germline CDR1 is SGDLS and CDR2 YYNGEE. CDR3 length: 13 residues. V lost 0 bases and J 4 bases, leaving 7 bases between the germline ends. The CDR3 protein is CASSVAGATEAFF. The CDR3 nucleotides read TGTGCCAGCAGCGTAGCTGGGGCCACTGAAGCTTTCTTT.

The chain uses TRBV6-1 and TRBJ2-3, with 10 positions matching TRBD1. This CDR3 region has 15 residues. Looked up from germline, CDR1 is MNHNS and CDR2 is SASEGT. The V segment lost 5 bases and the J segment 5 bases; nucleotides outside the gene matches: 7. CDR3 residues: CASSLLTGGRDTQYF. CDR3 in DNA: TGTGCCAGCAGTTTGTTGACAGGGGGCAGAGATACGCAGTATTTT.

The chain uses TRBV5-1 and TRBJ2-1, with 10 bases aligning to TRBD2. The trim removed 4 bases at V and 4 bases at J, leaving 11 bases unmatched. This CDR3 is built from 17 residues. Looked up from germline, CDR1 is SGHRS and CDR2 is YFSETQ. CDR3 DNA: TGCGCCAGCAGCCCCCTCGGTACTAGCGGGAAATACAATGAGCAGTTCTTC. This sequence encodes CASSPLGTSGKYNEQFF. Full variable domain (remainder filled in from reference TRBV5-1 and TRBJ2-1): KAGVTQTPRYLIKTRGQQVTLSCSPISGHRSVSWYQQTPGQGLQFLFEYFSETQRNKGNFPGRFSGRQFSNSRSEMNVSTLELGDSALYLCASSPLGTSGKYNEQFFGPGTRLTVL.

V gene TRBV5-1 combines with J gene TRBJ2-3; 9 bases map to TRBD2. CDR3 length: 14 residues. Germline trimming cut 5 bases from V and 2 bases from J; bases unmatched to any gene: 3. In germline, CDR1 is SGHRS, CDR2 YFSETQ. CDR3 DNA: TGCGCCAGCAGGCCTAGCGGGACCACAGATACGCAGTATTTT. Its translation is CASRPSGTTDTQYF.

V gene TRBV5-5 combines with J gene TRBJ2-1, with D perhaps given as TRBD1 or TRBD2 (5 bases each). Trimming took off 4 bases at V and 2 bases at J, with 16 bases between the two ends. There are 16 residues in the CDR3. Germline V gene lookup returns CDR1 SGHKS and CDR2 YYEKEE (reference sequence). DNA of the CDR3: TGTGCCAGCAGCACCCGGGGCGGGCAGACCTACAATGAGCAGTTCTTC. As protein: CASSTRGGQTYNEQFF. Full variable domain (rest looked up from reference TRBV5-5 and TRBJ2-1): DAGVTQSPTHLIKTRGQQVTLRCSPISGHKSVSWYQQVLGQGPQFIFQYYEKEERGRGNFPDRFSARQFPNYSSELNVNALLLGDSALYLCASSTRGGQTYNEQFFGPGTRLTVL.

This sequence joins TRBV28 and TRBJ2-7, with a possible D match to TRBD1 (5 bases). This CDR3 contains 15 residues. V lost 5 bases and J 2 bases, leaving 16 bases between the germline ends. CDR1 and CDR2 from the germline V gene are MDHEN and SYDVKM. The CDR3 nucleotides are TGTGCCAGCAGTGAAGGTATGCTAGGGGCCTACGAGCAGTACTTC. It is translated as CASSEGMLGAYEQYF.

The V call is TRBV5-8, the J call TRBJ2-5; 9 bases are shared with TRBD1. Losses at the gene ends were 6 bases for V and 5 bases for J; bases not matched to a gene: 11. In germline, CDR1 is SGHTS, CDR2 YDEGEE. This CDR3 is built from 15 residues. CDR3 residues: CASNRQGDTMETQYF. Here the CDR3 DNA reads TGTGCCAGCAACCGACAGGGGGATACGATGGAGACCCAGTACTTC.

About this clone: A read error likely explains this, since a far larger clone differs by one base. This chain joins TRBV6-4 and TRBJ2-1; D is perhaps TRBD2 (6 bases). Trimming left V 5 bases short and J 7 bases short, with 15 bases between. Germline V gene data show CDR1 as MRHNA and CDR2 as SNTAGT. CDR3 size: 14 residues. CDR3 sequence (DNA): TGTGCCAGCAGTCTAGTGGGAGGTATAAATGAGCAGTTCTTC. It is translated as CASSLVGGINEQFF.

The V and J genes are TRBV15 and TRBJ2-2, with TRBD2 matching over 9 bases. The CDR3 has 15 amino acids. J gave up 5 bases and V 8 bases, and 9 bases lay outside the gene matches. CDR1 is LNHNV and CDR2 is YYDKDF in the germline V gene (reference sequence). In DNA form, the CDR3 reads TGTGCCACCCGAGAAGGGCTAGCGGGGACCGGGGAGCTGTTTTTT. Protein product: CATREGLAGTGELFF.

The chain is built from TRBV5-4 and TRBJ2-1; 16 bases line up with TRBD2. The CDR3 runs 15 residues. Germline values: CDR1 SGHNT, CDR2 YYREEE (reference sequence). V lost 3 bases to trimming and J lost 14 bases; unmatched junction nucleotides: 8. CDR3: CASSSPGLAGGPKFF. The CDR3 region has the DNA TGTGCCAGCAGCTCTCCGGGACTAGCGGGAGGGCCGAAGTTCTTC. Full variable domain (outside the CDR3, taken from reference TRBV5-4 and TRBJ2-1): ETGVTQSPTHLIKTRGQQVTLRCSSQSGHNTVSWYQQALGQGPQFIFQYYREEENGRGNFPPRFSGLQFPNYSSELNVNALELDDSALYLCASSSPGLAGGPKFFGPGTRLTVL.

This clone was detected once. V usage is TRBV6-1 and J usage is TRBJ2-1, with 10 bases matching TRBD1. Germline V gives CDR1 MNHNS, CDR2 SASEGT. V lost 6 bases and J lost 7; bases outside the gene matches: 6. The CDR3 contains 14 residues. CDR3: CASRPRGQGNEQFF. The CDR3 coding sequence is TGTGCCAGCAGGCCCAGGGGACAGGGGAATGAGCAGTTCTTC.

The chain recombines TRBV27 with TRBJ2-3; 10 bases line up with TRBD2. Germline-derived CDR1 and CDR2 are MNHEY and SMNVEV (reference sequence). The V segment lost 5 bases and the J segment 5 bases; nucleotides outside the gene matches: 4. The CDR3 consists of 14 residues. The CDR3, as DNA: TGTGCCAGCAGTGAAGGGACTAGCGTAGATACGCAGTATTTT. This sequence encodes CASSEGTSVDTQYF.

This clone appeared once. This rearrangement joins TRBV9 to TRBJ2-5, with D possibly being TRBD2 (6 bases). The CDR3 extends over 15 amino acids. V dropped 6 bases and J dropped 1 base, with 16 bases sitting between them. Per the germline V gene, CDR1 is SGDLS and CDR2 is YYNGEE. The CDR3 DNA reads as TGTGCCAGCACGCGGACTCCTAGCGTCCAAGAGACCCAGTACTTC. It is translated as CASTRTPSVQETQYF. Full variable domain (missing parts from reference TRBV9 and TRBJ2-5): DSGVTQTPKHLITATGQRVTLRCSPRSGDLSVYWYQQSLDQGLQFLIQYYNGEERAKGNILERFSAQQFPDLHSELNLSSLELGDSALYFCASTRTPSVQETQYFGPGTRLLVL.